The 3 T cell receptor beta chains below come from one sample, sequenced in a study of CD4 and CD8 cells across lung adenocarcinoma regions. TCRdb called the PCR reads again in MiXCR, with one record for every CDR3 protein. The top ten hold less than 60% of the sample, which has about 9,200 distinct CDR3 sequences, around half seen once. The sequencing sample was made of CD8+ T cells from the margin of a lung tumor. These receptors all stem from a female donor with lung adenocarcinoma. The CD4 and CD8 labels of this study may be unreliable.

CDR3 loop: CASSTSGTGGNEQFF. DNA for the CDR3: TGTGCCAGTAGTACTTCCGGGACAGGGGGAAATGAGCAGTTCTTC. The J gene is TRBJ2-1, the V gene TRBV19; 11 nucleotides line up with TRBD1. Per the germline V gene, CDR1 is LNHDA and CDR2 is SQIVND (reference sequence). This CDR3 spans 15 amino acids. The ends lost 4 bases at V and 7 bases at J; junction bases unmatched: 6.

The chain has TRBV20-1 and TRBJ1-2, with D perhaps TRBD1 (6 bases). The length of the CDR3 is 12 residues. The V gene lost 5 bases and the J gene lost 3 bases, with 10 bases spanning the gap. CDR1 and CDR2 (germline): DFQATT, SNEGSKA (reference sequence). CDR3 in amino acids: CSAGQSYYGYTF. CDR3 bases: TGCAGTGCTGGACAGTCTTACTATGGCTACACCTTC.

There are a few counts of this clonotype. The rearrangement links TRBV6-1 to TRBJ2-7, with D maybe TRBD1 (6 bases). The ends were cut back, 7 bases at V and 5 bases at J, with 18 bases in the middle. This CDR3 has 14 amino acids. From germline, CDR1 is MNHNS and CDR2 SASEGT. CDR3 coding DNA: TGTGCCAGCACCAAGACAGGCTTAGGGGACGAGCAGTACTTC. Translating it yields CASTKTGLGDEQYF.